Reported below is one T cell receptor (beta chain). This record belongs to a study of blood T cell repertoires in COVID-19. About the study: Both acute and convalescent COVID-19 samples were obtained from the United States, Italy and Spain. From T cells, B-cell-depleted T cells, or PBMCs came the material, which was cDNA or gDNA.

Here immunoSEQ multiplex PCR was the method, and the copy in TCRdb shows in-frame clones only, minus some. Of roughly 32,000 clones listed, about 74% are singletons. This receptor was taken from a human donor in a cohort sampled during active COVID-19. Sequenced sample: peripheral blood.

The CDR3 loop reads CASRLSPKVANEQFF. Here the CDR3 DNA reads TGCGCCAGCAGACTAAGTCCTAAGGTTGCGAATGAGCAGTTCTTC. The chain employs TRBV5-1 and TRBJ2-1, with D unresolved. V was trimmed by 5 bases and J by 7 bases, leaving 19 bases between them. Germline V gene sequence: CDR1 SGHRS, CDR2 YFSETQ. The CDR3 covers 15 residues. Supplemented by reference TRBV5-1 and TRBJ2-1, the full variable domain reads KAGVTQTPRYLIKTRGQQVTLSCSPISGHRSVSWYQQTPGQGLQFLFEYFSETQRNKGNFPGRFSGRQFSNSRSEMNVSTLELGDSALYLCASRLSPKVANEQFFGPGTRLTVL.